Below are 16 T cell receptor beta chains sequenced from a single sample in a study of T cell changes during pregnancy in multiple sclerosis (dated 2019 in TCRdb). The library was produced with the immunoSEQ multiplex PCR assay. TCRdb carries this immuneACCESS record with in-frame sequences only. Its versions omit some clonotypes, under half of them owing to an unresolved V gene in the studies checked, with the rest unexplained. This sample has about 59,000 clones in its table, and about 93% of those were observed once. The ten largest clones take up approximately 2.5% of the sample. This sample comprised CD8+ T cells from peripheral blood mononuclear cells, obtained in the third trimester of pregnancy. All receptors come from a female donor with multiple sclerosis, enrolled in a pregnancy study.

The V gene is TRBV7-2, the J gene TRBJ2-1; TRBD2 agrees at 8 bases. The CDR3 sequence is 14 residues long. Looked up from germline, CDR1 is SGHTA and CDR2 is FQGNSA. Trimming removed 3 bases from V and 4 bases from J; junction bases left unmatched: 2. CDR3 nucleotide sequence: TGTGCCAGCAGCTTTACGGGAGGGTACAATGAGCAGTTCTTC. Amino acids: CASSFTGGYNEQFF.

The chain uses TRBV19 and TRBJ1-5; no definite D call. Trimming stripped 1 base from V and 0 bases from J, with 7 bases between. Germline V gives CDR1 LNHDA, CDR2 SQIVND (reference sequence). The CDR3 contains 15 residues. DNA of the CDR3: TGTGCCAGTAGTATAGCGAGGGTTAGCAATCAGCCCCAGCATTTT. Translated, it gives CASSIARVSNQPQHF.

The rearrangement links TRBV7-2 to TRBJ2-1; 11 nucleotides align to TRBD2. V was pared by 4 bases and J by 6 bases, with 11 bases of the junction left unmatched. The CDR3 consists of 17 residues. Germline V gene sequence: CDR1 SGHTA, CDR2 FQGNSA. The CDR3: CASSSTSGKGGGNEQFF. CDR3 sequence (DNA): TGTGCCAGCAGCTCGACTAGCGGGAAGGGGGGCGGCAATGAGCAGTTCTTC.

The chain recombines TRBV5-1 with TRBJ1-1, with 7 bases matching TRBD1. Per the germline V gene, CDR1 is SGHRS and CDR2 is YFSETQ. The CDR3 has 13 amino acids. V was clipped by 5 bases and J by 4 bases; unmatched bases: 5. This chain's CDR3 is CASRNTGVTEAFF. In nucleotides, the CDR3 is TGCGCCAGCAGAAATACAGGGGTCACTGAAGCTTTCTTT. Using reference TRBV5-1 and TRBJ1-1 for the parts outside the CDR3, the full variable domain is KAGVTQTPRYLIKTRGQQVTLSCSPISGHRSVSWYQQTPGQGLQFLFEYFSETQRNKGNFPGRFSGRQFSNSRSEMNVSTLELGDSALYLCASRNTGVTEAFFGQGTRLTVV.

The chain carries TRBV11-2 and TRBJ1-2; 7 bases match TRBD1. Germline V gene sequence: CDR1 SGHAT, CDR2 FQNNGV. CDR3 size: 16 residues. Unmatched junction bases numbered 15, after V lost 5 bases and J lost 6 bases. CDR3 sequence reads: CASSPAQTGWFHGYTF. In nucleotides, the CDR3 is TGTGCCAGCAGCCCCGCTCAGACAGGGTGGTTCCATGGCTACACCTTC. Complete variable domain (other parts from reference TRBV11-2 and TRBJ1-2): EAGVAQSPRYKIIEKRQSVAFWCNPISGHATLYWYQQILGQGPKLLIQFQNNGVVDDSQLPKDRFSAERLKGVDSTLKIQPAKLEDSAVYLCASSPAQTGWFHGYTFGSGTRLTVV.

The chain has TRBV4-1 and TRBJ2-3, with TRBD2 identical over 7 bases. V was clipped by 4 bases and J by 2 bases; unmatched bases: 6. Germline loops: CDR1 MGHRA, CDR2 YSYEKL. CDR3 length equals 15 residues. CDR3 region: CASSPSRDYTDTQYF. The CDR3 DNA follows: TGCGCCAGCAGCCCGTCCCGGGACTACACAGATACGCAGTATTTT.

V and J are TRBV27 and TRBJ1-5; 7 nucleotides agree with TRBD1. The CDR3 has 14 residues. With V trimmed by 3 bases and J by 2 bases, 1 base remained unmatched. Germline-derived CDR1 and CDR2 are MNHEY and SMNVEV (reference sequence). The CDR3 DNA sequence: TGTGCCAGCAGTTTTACAGGGGGCAATCAGCCCCAGCATTTT. It encodes CASSFTGGNQPQHF.

The chain recombines TRBV2 with TRBJ2-7, with D possibly TRBD1 on 5 matching bases. In germline, CDR1 is SNHLY, CDR2 FYNNEI. Trimming took off 3 bases at V and 3 bases at J, with 18 bases between the two ends. The CDR3 extends over 16 amino acids. Here the CDR3 reads CASSDLGLRTYYEQYF. In DNA form, the CDR3 reads TGTGCCAGCAGTGATCTGGGGCTCAGGACGTACTACGAGCAGTACTTC.

J is TRBJ2-3 and V is TRBV28, with 11 bases that match TRBD1. The CDR3 is 16 amino acids. V trimming: 6 bases; J trimming: 2 bases; junction bases outside the gene matches: 7. Germline V gives CDR1 MDHEN, CDR2 SYDVKM. The CDR3 is CASRLGTGGLTDTQYF. CDR3 sequence (DNA): TGTGCCAGCAGACTAGGGACAGGGGGTCTCACAGATACGCAGTATTTT.

V and J are TRBV19 and TRBJ2-7, with TRBD1 matching over 7 bases. Per the germline V gene, CDR1 is LNHDA and CDR2 is SQIVND (reference sequence). The CDR3 sequence is 13 residues long. J gave up 4 bases and V 4 bases, and 4 bases lay outside the gene matches. The CDR3 DNA reads as TGTGCCAGTAGTACGACAGGGCTATACGAGCAGTACTTC. Amino acids: CASSTTGLYEQYF.

The chain joins TRBV9 to TRBJ1-1; D unclear. The CDR3 is made up of 15 amino acids. V shed 0 bases and J shed 1 base, with 10 bases lying between them. CDR1 SGDLS and CDR2 YYNGEE come from the germline V gene. DNA for the CDR3: TGTGCCAGCAGCGTAGGAGAGAGACAGAACACTGAAGCTTTCTTT. Translated: CASSVGERQNTEAFF.

About this clone: The same CDR3 arises from other DNA sequences in this sample as well. The V and J genes are TRBV30 and TRBJ1-2; possible D gene TRBD1, 5 bases. Germline V gene data show CDR1 as GTSNPN and CDR2 as SVGIG (reference sequence). Trimming cost V 2 bases and J 7 bases, with 5 bases left between them. The CDR3 consists of 10 residues. The CDR3 nucleotides read TGTGCCTGGAGTAGGGGTGGCTACACCTTC. Encoded protein: CAWSRGGYTF.

V usage is TRBV25-1 and J usage is TRBJ2-7; weak D call: TRBD2 (6 bases). The V end lost 6 bases, the J end lost 5 bases, and 14 bases lay between the germline ends. The CDR3 runs to 13 residues. Germline CDR1 is MGHDK and CDR2 is SYGVNS. The CDR3 bases are TGTGCCAGCAGCGTTGGAGGGTTCGACGAGCAGTACTTC. It yields the protein CASSVGGFDEQYF.

This chain links TRBV27 with TRBJ2-2; 8 nucleotides agree with TRBD1. V was clipped by 5 bases and J by 7 bases; unmatched bases: 12. The germline V gene encodes CDR1 MNHEY and CDR2 SMNVEV (reference sequence). CDR3 length: 16 residues. The CDR3 DNA reads as TGTGCCAGCAGTCTAATACAGGGGGTGCGTATCGGGGAGCTGTTTTTT. Its translation: CASSLIQGVRIGELFF.

This chain links TRBV7-9 with TRBJ2-5, with 7 bases identical to TRBD2. The CDR3 contains 13 residues. From germline, CDR1 is SEHNR and CDR2 FQNEAQ (reference sequence). V lost 1 base, J lost 11 bases, and 7 bases stayed unmatched. The CDR3 sequence is CASSLGGSREQYF. The CDR3 DNA sequence: TGTGCCAGCAGCTTAGGCGGATCGCGGGAGCAGTACTTC. The entire variable domain, with the rest obtained from reference TRBV7-9 and TRBJ2-5, is as follows: DTGVSQNPRHKITKRGQNVTFRCDPISEHNRLYWYRQTLGQGPEFLTYFQNEAQLEKSRLLSDRFSAERPKGSFSTLEIQRTEQGDSAMYLCASSLGGSREQYFGPGTRLLVL.

This rearrangement joins TRBV7-6 to TRBJ2-7, with D maybe TRBD2 (6 bases). CDR3 size: 14 residues. Germline CDR1 and CDR2: SGHVS and FNYEAQ. With 2 bases removed from V and 5 bases from J, the gap between germline ends came to 13 bases. The CDR3 region has the DNA TGTGCCAGCAGCTTATCGGGCGGGATTGACGAGCAGTACTTC. It yields the protein CASSLSGGIDEQYF.